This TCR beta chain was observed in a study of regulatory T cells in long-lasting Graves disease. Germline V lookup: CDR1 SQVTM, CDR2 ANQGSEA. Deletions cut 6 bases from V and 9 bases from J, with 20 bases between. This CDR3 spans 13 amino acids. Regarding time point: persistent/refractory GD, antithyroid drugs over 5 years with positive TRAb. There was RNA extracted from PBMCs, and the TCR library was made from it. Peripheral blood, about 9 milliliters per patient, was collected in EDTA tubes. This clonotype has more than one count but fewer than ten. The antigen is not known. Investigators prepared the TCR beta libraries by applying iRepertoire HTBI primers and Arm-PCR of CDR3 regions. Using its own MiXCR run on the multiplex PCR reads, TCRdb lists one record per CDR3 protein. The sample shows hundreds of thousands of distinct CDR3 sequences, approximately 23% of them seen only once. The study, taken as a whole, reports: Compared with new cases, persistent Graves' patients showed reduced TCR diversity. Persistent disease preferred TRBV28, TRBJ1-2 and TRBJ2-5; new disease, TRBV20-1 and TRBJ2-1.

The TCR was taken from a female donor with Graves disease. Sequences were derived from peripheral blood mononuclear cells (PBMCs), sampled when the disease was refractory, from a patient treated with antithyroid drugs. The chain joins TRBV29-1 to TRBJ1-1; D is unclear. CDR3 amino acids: CSVQPYLAYQAFF. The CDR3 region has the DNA TGCAGCGTCCAACCTTATTTAGCATACCAAGCTTTCTTT.